A selection of T cell receptor beta chains follows, all from one sample in a study of shared clonotypes between healthy human individuals. Repertoires were generated with immunoSEQ multiplex PCR, while TCRdb's copy carries only in-frame clones and drops some. The sample includes around 2,000,000 clones, around 93% seen only once; the top ten take about 1.5%. The sample was naive CD8+ T cells from PBMCs. These receptors were taken from a man between 18 and 29 years old in good health. Some clones in this sample may be carry-over from other donors' samples. Both conserved end residues are part of each CDR3. D genes are given only for firm matches. Part of the rows lack a size; the others show once, few, many or a class for expanded clones.

J,D,V,size,DNA,CDR3
TRBJ2-2,TRBD2,TRBV9,.,TGTGCCAGCAGTTCCGGGACTAGCGTGAGCACCGGGGAGCTGTTTTTT,CASSSGTSVSTGELFF
TRBJ1-2,TRBD1,TRBV18,.,TGTGCCAGCTCACCACCTTTCCCAGTTAAGGACAGGGGATTGGAGGATAATGGCTACACCTTC,CASSPPFPVKDRGLEDNGYTF
TRBJ2-7,TRBD1,TRBV10-3,.,TGTGCCACCCCCCAGGGGGCGCCTTTCTACGAGCAGTACTTC,CATPQGAPFYEQYF
TRBJ2-3,TRBD1,TRBV6-5,.,TGTGCCAGCAACCCACAGGGGGCGGCAGATACGCAGTATTTT,CASNPQGAADTQYF
TRBJ1-5,.,TRBV28,.,TGTGCCAGCAGTTTATTTAGGGTGAGAAATCAGCCCCAGCATTTT,CASSLFRVRNQPQHF
TRBJ2-5,.,TRBV7-9,.,TGTGCCAGCAGCTTAGCCTCGTACCAAGAGACCCAGTACTTC,CASSLASYQETQYF
TRBJ1-2,.,TRBV5-8,once,TGTGCCAGCAGCCCTTACAGGGAGCGCTATGGCTACACCTTC,CASSPYRERYGYTF
TRBJ2-1,.,TRBV4-1,.,TGCGCCAGCAGCCAAGATCTGGGGGCAGGGGAGCAGTTCTTC,CASSQDLGAGEQFF
TRBJ2-7,TRBD2,TRBV7-8,.,TGTGCCAGCAGCCGGACTAGCGGGAGCTCCTACGAGCAGTACTTC,CASSRTSGSSYEQYF
TRBJ1-2,TRBD1,TRBV7-6,.,TGTGCCAGCAGCCTAGGGACAGGGGAGAGGGGCGCTAACTATGGCTACACCTTC,CASSLGTGERGANYGYTF
TRBJ2-3,TRBD2,TRBV5-1,.,TGCGCCAGCAGCTTCGGAATAGCGGGAGTTTGGGCAGATACGCAGTATTTT,CASSFGIAGVWADTQYF
TRBJ2-7,.,TRBV6-6,.,TGTGCCAGCAGTAGAACCCGGACTCCTCAGGGGCACGAGCAGTACTTC,CASSRTRTPQGHEQYF
TRBJ2-7,TRBD2,TRBV7-6,.,TGTGCCAGCAGCTTAGTTGCCAGCGGGAGTTACGAGCAGTACTTC,CASSLVASGSYEQYF
TRBJ1-5,TRBD1,TRBV23-1,.,TGCGCCAGCAGTCACATGGACAGGGTAGTTGGCAATCAGCCCCAGCATTTT,CASSHMDRVVGNQPQHF
TRBJ1-2,.,TRBV9,.,TGTGCCAGCAGCCTAGAGGGCTCCGCTAACTATGGCTACACCTTC,CASSLEGSANYGYTF
TRBJ2-2,TRBD2,TRBV2,few,TGTGCCAGCAGTGGTCTTAGCGGGAGGGCCTATGGCACCGGGGAGCTGTTTTTT,CASSGLSGRAYGTGELFF
TRBJ2-1,TRBD2,TRBV6-1,.,TGTGCCAGCAGTGTGCGGGGGTCTGGGAATGAGCAGTTCTTC,CASSVRGSGNEQFF
TRBJ2-1,TRBD2,TRBV28,.,TGTGCCAGCAGCCAACTAGCGGGAGCGCTCAATGAGCAGTTCTTC,CASSQLAGALNEQFF
TRBJ2-3,TRBD2,TRBV11-2,.,TGTGCCAGCAGCTTAGGACTAGCGGGAGGGTACAATACGCAGTATTTT,CASSLGLAGGYNTQYF
TRBJ2-6,.,TRBV23-1,.,TGCGCCAGGGTCACGGCCGCTCCGGCCTCTGGGGCCAACGTCCTGACTTTC,CARVTAAPASGANVLTF
TRBJ1-1,.,TRBV6-5,.,TGTGCCAGCAGCCCTCGCTCACTGGACACTGAAGCTTTCTTT,CASSPRSLDTEAFF
TRBJ1-2,.,TRBV6-1,.,TGTGCCAGCTACCCCGACCCCGAGAACTATGGCTACACCTTC,CASYPDPENYGYTF
TRBJ2-7,.,TRBV14,.,TGTGCCAGCAGCCATGGACTCCGGGACATCCACGAGCAGTACTTC,CASSHGLRDIHEQYF
TRBJ2-5,.,TRBV6-1,.,TGTGCCAGCACCCACTCGGGGAGACAAGAGACCCAGTACTTC,CASTHSGRQETQYF
TRBJ2-3,.,TRBV19,.,TGTGCCAGTAGGAGAGCAGATACGCAGTATTTT,CASRRADTQYF
TRBJ2-5,.,TRBV4-1,.,TGCGCCAGCAGCCAAGATTTCGAAGAGACCCAGTACTTC,CASSQDFEETQYF
TRBJ2-7,.,TRBV4-1,.,TGCGCCAGCAGCCCCGCAGGGGCAGCCGAGCAGTACTTC,CASSPAGAAEQYF
TRBJ2-2,.,TRBV5-6,.,TGTGCCAGCAGCTACGGGGGCGGGGAGCTGTTTTTT,CASSYGGGELFF
TRBJ2-5,.,TRBV4-3,.,TGCGCCAGCAGCCAAGATTGGGGGGGCCCGTGGGGTCAGTACTTC,CASSQDWGGPWGQYF
TRBJ2-7,TRBD1,TRBV13,.,TGTGCCAGCAGCCAAGGGGACAGGTCATACGAGCAGTACTTC,CASSQGDRSYEQYF
TRBJ2-7,.,TRBV6-1,.,TGTGCCAGCAGTGAAGGGGGATGGGGGTCCTACGAGCAGTACTTC,CASSEGGWGSYEQYF
TRBJ2-7,.,TRBV6-5,.,TGTGCCAGCAGTTATGGGGTCCGTGACTACGAGCAGTACTTC,CASSYGVRDYEQYF
TRBJ2-3,.,TRBV9,.,TGTGCCAGCAGCGAACATGCGGATACGCAGTATTTT,CASSEHADTQYF
TRBJ1-3,.,TRBV2,.,TGTGCCAGCAGGACAGAACCCGCTGGAAACACCATATATTTT,CASRTEPAGNTIYF
TRBJ1-5,.,TRBV27,once,TGTGCCAGCAGTCCAAGCGCGGGGGAACGCAATCAGCCCCAGCATTTT,CASSPSAGERNQPQHF
TRBJ2-3,.,TRBV5-6,.,TGTGCCAGCAGCTTGTTGCTCGGTAGCACAGATACGCAGTATTTT,CASSLLLGSTDTQYF
TRBJ2-7,.,TRBV2,.,TGTGCCAGCAGTCCACCGGGACGGCCCTACGAGCAGTACTTC,CASSPPGRPYEQYF
TRBJ2-5,TRBD2,TRBV28,once,TGTGCCAGCAGTCCTCGAACTGGACTAGCCCTAAATCGGTACTTC,CASSPRTGLALNRYF
TRBJ2-7,.,TRBV4-3,.,TGCGCCAGCAGCCAAGACGATCAATCCTCGGGGGAGGAGGGGTACGAGCAGTACTTC,CASSQDDQSSGEEGYEQYF
TRBJ2-3,.,TRBV28,.,TGTGCCAGCAGTTTGCTCCTTATGTCCTCAGGGAGTACAGATACGCAGTATTTT,CASSLLLMSSGSTDTQYF
TRBJ2-5,.,TRBV27,.,TGTGCCAGCAGTTACCTCCCGGGACACGCTTTTGAGACCCAGTACTTC,CASSYLPGHAFETQYF
TRBJ2-5,.,TRBV27,.,TGTGCCAGCAGTTGGGGTTCTCAAGAGACCCAGTACTTC,CASSWGSQETQYF
TRBJ2-7,.,TRBV11-2,few,TGTGCCAGCAGTACGTGGGGCGCCGAGCAGTACTTC,CASSTWGAEQYF